This TCR beta chain was recovered during a study of T cell responses to AZD1222 COVID-19 vaccine. The table came from immunoSEQ multiplex PCR; TCRdb's copy has only in-frame clones and leaves some out. The table has 150,000 to 200,000 clones, over 75% seen once. CDR1 is PRHDT, CDR2 FYEKMQ, per germline (reference sequence). Deletions cut 5 bases from V and 7 bases from J, with 11 bases between. The CDR3 spans 12 residues. This clone was recorded once. The sample was peripheral blood, taken on day 0 of AZD1222 vaccination. The V call is TRBV13, the J call TRBJ2-5; D perhaps matches TRBD1 (5 bases). This receptor was obtained from an adult in good health. The DNA for the CDR3 is TGTGCCAGCAGCGGAGACACAGGGACCCAGTACTTC. Translation gives CASSGDTGTQYF.